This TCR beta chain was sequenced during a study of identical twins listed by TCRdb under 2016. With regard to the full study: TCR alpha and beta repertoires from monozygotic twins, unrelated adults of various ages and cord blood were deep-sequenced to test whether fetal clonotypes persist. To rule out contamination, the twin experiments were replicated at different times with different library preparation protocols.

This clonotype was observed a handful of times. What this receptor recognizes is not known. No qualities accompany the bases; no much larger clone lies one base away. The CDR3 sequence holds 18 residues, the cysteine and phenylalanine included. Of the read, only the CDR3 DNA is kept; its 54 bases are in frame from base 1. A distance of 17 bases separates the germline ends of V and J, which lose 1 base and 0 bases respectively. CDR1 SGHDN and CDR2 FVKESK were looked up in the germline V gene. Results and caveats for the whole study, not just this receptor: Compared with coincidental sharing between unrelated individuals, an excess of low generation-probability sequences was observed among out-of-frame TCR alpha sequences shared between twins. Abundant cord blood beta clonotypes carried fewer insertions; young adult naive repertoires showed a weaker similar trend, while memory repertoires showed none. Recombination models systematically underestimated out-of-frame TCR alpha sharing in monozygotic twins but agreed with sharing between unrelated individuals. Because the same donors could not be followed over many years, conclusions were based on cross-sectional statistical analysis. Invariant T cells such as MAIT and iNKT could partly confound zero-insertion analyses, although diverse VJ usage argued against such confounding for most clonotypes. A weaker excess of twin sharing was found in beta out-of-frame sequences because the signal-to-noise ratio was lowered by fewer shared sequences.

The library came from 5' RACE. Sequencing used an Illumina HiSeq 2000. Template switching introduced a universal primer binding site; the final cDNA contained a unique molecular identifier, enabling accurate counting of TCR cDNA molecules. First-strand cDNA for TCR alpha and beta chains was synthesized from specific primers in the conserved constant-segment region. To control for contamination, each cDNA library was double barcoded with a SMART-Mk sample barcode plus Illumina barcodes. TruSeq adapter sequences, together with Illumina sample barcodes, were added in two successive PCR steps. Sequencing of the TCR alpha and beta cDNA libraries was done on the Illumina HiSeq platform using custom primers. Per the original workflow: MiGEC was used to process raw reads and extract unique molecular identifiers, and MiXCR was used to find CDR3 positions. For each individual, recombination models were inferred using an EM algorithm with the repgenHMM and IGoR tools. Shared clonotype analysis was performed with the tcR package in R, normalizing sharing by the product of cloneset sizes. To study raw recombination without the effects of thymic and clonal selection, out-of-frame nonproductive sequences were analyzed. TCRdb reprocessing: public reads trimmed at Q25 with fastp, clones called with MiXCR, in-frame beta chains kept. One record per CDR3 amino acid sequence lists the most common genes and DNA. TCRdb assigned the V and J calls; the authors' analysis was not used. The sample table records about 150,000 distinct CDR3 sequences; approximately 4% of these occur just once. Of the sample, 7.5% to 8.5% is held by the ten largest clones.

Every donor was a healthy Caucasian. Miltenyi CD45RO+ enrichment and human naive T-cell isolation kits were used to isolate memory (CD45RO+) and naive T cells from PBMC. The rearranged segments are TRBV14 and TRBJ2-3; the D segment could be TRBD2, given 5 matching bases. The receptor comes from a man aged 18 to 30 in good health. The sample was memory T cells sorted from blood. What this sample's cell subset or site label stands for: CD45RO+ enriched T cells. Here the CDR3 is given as CASSQGRSAGKSTDTQYF. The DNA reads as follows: TGTGCCAGCAGCCAAGGAAGGAGCGCGGGTAAAAGCACAGATACGCAGTATTTT.